The clone carrying this TCR beta chain appeared a few times. Its antigen is not known. The record originates from a study of T cells after yellow fever vaccination. Study-level points and caveats: It was a weaker secondary response, yet one that peaked faster, at day 5 versus 15.

CDR1 SGDLS and CDR2 YYNGEE come from the germline V gene. Trimming removed 0 bases at V and 8 bases at J, with 17 bases between. The CDR3 length is 15 residues. UMIs were added to TCR cDNA along with a universal primer site when it was made by 5'RACE template switching. TCRdb recomputed calls from the 5' RACE reads with MiXCR, one row per CDR3 protein. This sample has approximately 250,000 distinct CDR3 sequences, with 5.2% found just once. This TCR derives from a man younger than 35 who received the YFV17D yellow fever vaccine. The chain uses TRBV9 and TRBJ1-1; possibly TRBD1 for D (5 bases). The material sequenced was CD4+ T cells sorted from PBMCs, taken on the day of the yellow fever booster vaccination. CDR3 nucleotide sequence: TGTGCCAGCAGCGTAGTGGGGTCAGAAGGGGAAGAAGCTTTCTTT. This translates into CASSVVGSEGEEAFF.